Reported below is one TCR beta chain. With 60 Vbeta and 13 Jbeta primers, the PCR was carried out. Produced via immunoSEQ multiplex PCR; TCRdb's table is partial and in-frame only. The table has about 150,000 clones, approximately 10% seen once. The sample belongs to a study of cytomegalovirus exposure and HLA in healthy donors. CDR1 is SGHTA, CDR2 FQGNSA, per germline. CDR3 size: 15 residues. V dropped 5 bases and J dropped 5; count of bases not matched to a gene: 9. The source of this sequence is a woman in her thirties or forties in good health and CMV-seropositive. The genes are TRBV7-2 and TRBJ2-7, with TRBD1 matching over 10 bases. Sequences were obtained from PBMCs. For the CDR3, the DNA is TGTGCCAGCAGCCCTACCGGGACAGGGGCCCACGAGCAGTACTTC. It yields the protein CASSPTGTGAHEQYF.